This T cell receptor beta chain was retrieved from a study of blood T cell repertoires in COVID-19. Study-level background: In each case, the material was cDNA or gDNA derived from T cells, B-cell-depleted T cells, or PBMCs.

Only one count was recorded for this clone. In the original analysis: Reference gene primer amplification in the assay estimated nucleated cell counts. Data came from immunoSEQ multiplex PCR; TCRdb stores just in-frame clones and leaves some out. V and J calls plus clone size are reproduced from that table; the DNA served to infer D and trimming. Here the sample spans around 270,000 clones, about 86% being singletons. The CDR3 has 18 amino acids. Germline V lookup: CDR1 SGHDN, CDR2 FVKESK. V was trimmed by 0 bases and J by 0 bases, leaving 17 bases between them. This TCR was sampled from a man younger than 45 with active or convalescent COVID-19. The sequenced material came from peripheral blood. V gene TRBV14 combines with J gene TRBJ1-2; no clear D gene. The CDR3 region is CASSQDEEGAESNYGYTF. CDR3 nucleotides: TGTGCCAGCAGCCAAGATGAGGAGGGAGCGGAGTCTAACTATGGCTACACCTTC.